The table lists the clone carrying this T cell receptor beta chain with a few counts. Its antigen is not known. TCRdb reprocessed the 5' RACE reads with MiXCR, giving one entry per CDR3 protein. The sample consists of fewer than 350,000 distinct CDR3 sequences, roughly an eighth of them appearing once. This sample is drawn from a study of T-cell memory formation after mild COVID-19. Study-level findings and limits: Contracting clones localized mainly to CM and EM when CD4+ and mainly to EMRA when CD8+.

The V gene lost 6 bases and the J gene lost 10 bases, with 12 bases spanning the gap. Germline values: CDR1 MNHEY, CDR2 SVGEGT. This CDR3 region has 12 residues. This rearrangement joins TRBV6-2 or TRBV6-3 to TRBJ1-4; D gene uncertain. This receptor was taken from a man younger than 35 who had mild COVID-19 (a few samples of this study predate the infection). Cell type and time point are not known. The specimen sequenced was PBMCs or a T cell subset sorted from them (not recorded which). The CDR3 sequence is CASRLSPGKLFF. CDR3 nucleotides: TGTGCCAGCAGACTGTCGCCTGGAAAACTGTTTTTT.